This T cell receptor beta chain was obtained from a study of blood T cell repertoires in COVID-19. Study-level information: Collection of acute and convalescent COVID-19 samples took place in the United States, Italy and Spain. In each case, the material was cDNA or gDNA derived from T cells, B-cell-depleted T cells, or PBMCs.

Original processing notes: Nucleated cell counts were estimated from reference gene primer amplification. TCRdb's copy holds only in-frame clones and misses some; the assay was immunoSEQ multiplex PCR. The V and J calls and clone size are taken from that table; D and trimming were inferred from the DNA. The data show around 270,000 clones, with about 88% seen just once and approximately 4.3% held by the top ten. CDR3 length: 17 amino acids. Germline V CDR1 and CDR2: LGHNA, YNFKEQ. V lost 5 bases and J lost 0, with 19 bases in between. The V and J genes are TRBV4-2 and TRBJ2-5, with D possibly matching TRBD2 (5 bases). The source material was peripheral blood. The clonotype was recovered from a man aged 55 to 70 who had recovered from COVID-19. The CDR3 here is CASSVGGPSADQETQYF. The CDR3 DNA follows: TGTGCCAGCAGCGTAGGAGGTCCATCGGCAGACCAAGAGACCCAGTACTTC.